The 28 T cell receptor beta chains below were found in one sample sequenced in a study of blood T cells in healthy people across ages. A second PCR of 7 to 11 cycles used a sample-barcoded 5' primer and a J-beta primer mix. MiXCR, applied by TCRdb to the 5' RACE reads, yields one record per CDR3 protein. The sample comprises around 1.5 million distinct CDR3 sequences, roughly 32% of which are singletons, and about 11% rests with the top ten. Sequencing was performed on blood. The origin of the receptors is a woman between 25 and 40 years old in good health.

This clonotype has a handful of counts. V usage is TRBV12-3 or TRBV12-4 and J usage is TRBJ2-5; tentatively, D is TRBD2 (5 bases). The CDR3 runs to 14 residues. Trimming cost V 7 bases and J 4 bases, with 16 bases left between them. As DNA, the CDR3 is TGTGCCAGCACTTCAACGGGGATGGGAGAGACCCAGTACTTC. Encoded protein: CASTSTGMGETQYF.

The table lists this clonotype with a count of one. The V gene is TRBV7-9, the J gene TRBJ2-2; D uncertain. Germline V gene sequence: CDR1 SEHNR, CDR2 FQNEAQ (reference sequence). There are 15 residues in the CDR3. V lost 1 base and J 5 bases, leaving 11 bases between the germline ends. CDR3 nucleotide sequence: TGTGCCAGCAGCTTAGAGGCCACGTGGACCGGGGAGCTGTTTTTT. Protein sequence: CASSLEATWTGELFF.

This clonotype showed up just a few times. The CDR3 region is CASSENRSGANVLTF. The DNA of the CDR3 is TGTGCCAGCAGTGAAAACCGGTCCGGGGCCAACGTCCTGACTTTC. The V call is TRBV6-1, the J call TRBJ2-6; D is uncertain. CDR3 length: 15 amino acids. The germline V gene encodes CDR1 MNHNS and CDR2 SASEGT. Trimming stripped 2 bases from V and 4 bases from J, with 9 bases between.

This clonotype has more than one count but fewer than ten. The chain combines TRBV4-2 with TRBJ2-7, with D possibly called TRBD1 or TRBD2 (6 bases each). The V gene lost 3 bases and the J gene lost 1 base, with 13 bases spanning the gap. Germline V lookup: CDR1 LGHNA, CDR2 YNFKEQ. CDR3 size: 15 residues. The CDR3 coding sequence is TGTGCCAGCAGCCACCTCGGGGGCGAGTCCTACGAGCAGTACTTC. Its protein product is CASSHLGGESYEQYF.

The CDR3 sequence: CASTESVNTEAFF. The CDR3 coding sequence is TGCGCCAGCACGGAGAGCGTGAACACTGAAGCTTTCTTT. The chain has TRBV5-1 and TRBJ1-1; the D is unclear. V dropped 6 bases and J dropped 0 bases, with 9 bases sitting between them. Germline values: CDR1 SGHRS, CDR2 YFSETQ. The CDR3 extends over 13 amino acids. The full variable domain, rest sourced from reference TRBV5-1 and TRBJ1-1, is KAGVTQTPRYLIKTRGQQVTLSCSPISGHRSVSWYQQTPGQGLQFLFEYFSETQRNKGNFPGRFSGRQFSNSRSEMNVSTLELGDSALYLCASTESVNTEAFFGQGTRLTVV.

With respect to this clonotype: A single base is all that separates this from a far larger clone, so a read error is likely. The chain couples TRBV7-9 to TRBJ2-1; 7 positions agree with TRBD1. The CDR3 is 15 residues long. CDR1 is SEHNR, CDR2 FQNEAQ, per germline (reference sequence). Trimming removed 7 bases from V and 0 bases from J; junction bases left unmatched: 6. The CDR3 coding sequence is TGTGCCAGCATCCCGACAGGGAGCTCCTACAATGAGCAGTTCTTC. Its protein is CASIPTGSSYNEQFF.

This sequence joins TRBV6-2 or TRBV6-3 and TRBJ1-5, with 7 bases lining up with TRBD1. After removal of 6 bases from V and 3 bases from J, the junction contained 8 bases not matched to a gene. The CDR3 totals 15 residues. The germline gives CDR1 MNHEY, CDR2 SVGEGT. As DNA, the CDR3 is TGTGCCAGCAGGCGCGACAGGGACCACAATCAGCCCCAGCATTTT. It specifies CASRRDRDHNQPQHF.

The chain couples TRBV5-5 to TRBJ1-5; D gene ambiguous. Between the trimmed V and J ends, which lost 0 bases and 2 bases, there was a span of 12 bases. Germline V CDR1 and CDR2: SGHKS, YYEKEE (reference sequence). The CDR3 has 16 residues. CDR3 amino acids: CASSLGTRSGNQPQHF. The CDR3 nucleotides are TGTGCCAGCAGCTTGGGGACCAGGTCGGGCAATCAGCCCCAGCATTTT. Combining the CDR3 with reference TRBV5-5 and TRBJ1-5 gives the whole variable domain DAGVTQSPTHLIKTRGQQVTLRCSPISGHKSVSWYQQVLGQGPQFIFQYYEKEERGRGNFPDRFSARQFPNYSSELNVNALLLGDSALYLCASSLGTRSGNQPQHFGDGTRLSIL.

This clonotype was detected only a few times. The rearrangement links TRBV18 to TRBJ1-2, with 7 bases matching TRBD1. The CDR3 spans 14 residues. CDR1 is KGHSH and CDR2 is LQKENI in the germline V gene. After removal of 3 bases from V and 4 bases from J, the junction contained 5 bases not matched to a gene. In DNA, the CDR3 is TGTGCCAGCTCACCGGGACAGCCAAGCTATGGCTACACCTTC. It yields the protein CASSPGQPSYGYTF.

At least ten counts were recorded for this clonotype. The genes are TRBV10-3 and TRBJ2-5; TRBD1 aligns across 8 bases. Per the germline V gene, CDR1 is ENHRY and CDR2 is SYGVKD. J gave up 7 bases and V 4 bases, and 8 bases lay outside the gene matches. This CDR3 is 14 amino acids long. The chain's CDR3 is CAISVDSQGATQYF. For the CDR3, the DNA is TGTGCCATCAGTGTGGACAGTCAGGGGGCGACCCAGTACTTC.

This clonotype has only a few counts. The chain recombines TRBV7-2 with TRBJ2-1; D gene unclear. The CDR3 has 13 amino acids. Deletions cut 7 bases from V and 4 bases from J, with 11 bases between. Germline loops: CDR1 SGHTA, CDR2 FQGNSA. The CDR3 spells CASTPRRYNEQFF. In DNA form, the CDR3 reads TGTGCCAGCACCCCAAGGCGGTACAATGAGCAGTTCTTC.

Written as DNA, the CDR3 is TGCAGTGCTAGGACAGGGGCCGCATGGTGGGATGAGCAGTTCTTC. Translating gives CSARTGAAWWDEQFF. The chain has TRBV20-1 and TRBJ2-1; 8 nucleotides agree with TRBD1. V lost 3 bases, J lost 8 bases, and 12 bases stayed unmatched. The V gene's germline CDR1 is DFQATT and CDR2 SNEGSKA (reference sequence). The CDR3 runs 15 residues.

This clonotype has only a few counts. The genes are TRBV10-2 and TRBJ2-5; no clear D. The CDR3 is 13 amino acids. The germline V gene has CDR1 WSHSY and CDR2 SAAADI. The V and J ends lost 3 bases and 5 bases respectively, with 10 bases between them. As DNA, the CDR3 is TGCGCCAGCAGTGAAAATGGGTGGGAGACCCAGTACTTC. Translation gives CASSENGWETQYF.

V and J are TRBV6-5 and TRBJ1-2; D might be TRBD1 (6 bases). The CDR3 contains 14 residues. Trimming cost V 2 bases and J 8 bases, with 15 bases left between them. CDR1 and CDR2 from the germline V gene are MNHEY and SVGAGI. The CDR3 here is CASSYQGTTAGYTF. The CDR3 DNA reads as TGTGCCAGCAGTTACCAGGGGACCACGGCGGGCTACACCTTC.

In this sample, this clonotype turned up a few times. V usage is TRBV10-3 and J usage is TRBJ2-7; 9 bases map to TRBD2. V trimming: 2 bases; J trimming: 1 base; junction bases outside the gene matches: 9. CDR1 and CDR2 from the germline V gene are ENHRY and SYGVKD. The CDR3 length is 17 residues. The chain's CDR3 is CAISEASSGKTSYEQYF. The DNA of the CDR3 is TGTGCCATCAGTGAGGCCTCTAGCGGGAAGACATCCTACGAGCAGTACTTC.

This clonotype was counted only a few times. The chain carries TRBV10-3 and TRBJ2-2, with TRBD2 matching 8 bases. V shed 6 bases, J shed 1 base, and the junction held 1 base outside the gene matches. Germline CDR1 and CDR2: ENHRY and SYGVKD. CDR3 length: 14 amino acids. CDR3 loop: CAIRTSENTGELFF. The CDR3 bases are TGTGCCATCAGGACTAGCGAGAACACCGGGGAGCTGTTTTTT.

In its sample, this clonotype was seen a few times. CDR3 amino acids: CAISDRAPGQGSSYNEQFF. CDR3 coding DNA: TGTGCCATCAGTGACCGAGCTCCGGGACAGGGGAGCTCCTACAATGAGCAGTTCTTC. J is TRBJ2-1 and V is TRBV10-3, with 10 bases identical to TRBD1. CDR3 length equals 19 residues. V shed 3 bases and J 0 bases; nucleotides not matched to a gene: 11. Germline CDR1 ENHRY, CDR2 SYGVKD.

This clonotype was observed a handful of times. The rearrangement joins TRBV4-2 to TRBJ2-5, with D unclear. CDR1 is LGHNA and CDR2 is YNFKEQ in the germline V gene. The CDR3 length is 15 residues. The germline V and J ends were trimmed by 0 bases and 3 bases, with 11 bases remaining between them. The CDR3 bases are TGTGCCAGCAGCCAAGATCCTAGAATCAAAGAGACCCAGTACTTC. Translated: CASSQDPRIKETQYF.

This rearrangement joins TRBV20-1 to TRBJ1-2; D is undetermined. The CDR3 runs to 13 residues. V lost 1 base to trimming and J lost 4 bases, with 10 bases between them. CDR1 and CDR2 (germline): DFQATT, SNEGSKA (reference sequence). The DNA for the CDR3 is TGCAGTGCTAGAGCCGAAGCGGGCTATGGCTACACCTTC. Protein product: CSARAEAGYGYTF.

The chain couples TRBV12-3 or TRBV12-4 to TRBJ2-1; the D gene is possibly TRBD1 (6 bases). This CDR3 is 15 amino acids long. V was pared by 6 bases and J by 5 bases, with 17 bases between. CDR3 amino acids: CASSRPQGFDNEQFF. For the CDR3, the DNA is TGTGCCAGCAGCCGACCACAGGGTTTCGACAATGAGCAGTTCTTC.

This chain connects TRBV29-1 to TRBJ2-5; D remains ambiguous. The CDR3 has 13 residues. Germline V gene sequence: CDR1 SQVTM, CDR2 ANQGSEA. With 4 bases removed from V and 5 bases from J, the gap between germline ends came to 14 bases. Written as DNA, the CDR3 is TGCAGCGTTGTGACCGGTGCTGGGGAGACCCAGTACTTC. Protein sequence: CSVVTGAGETQYF.

This clonotype was recorded many times. The gene calls are TRBV13 and TRBJ2-3; D is possibly TRBD2 (6 bases). V shed 3 bases and J shed 0 bases, with 10 bases lying between them. There are 15 residues in the CDR3. The germline V gene has CDR1 PRHDT and CDR2 FYEKMQ (reference sequence). CDR3 protein: CASSLRGSSTDTQYF. In nucleotides, the CDR3 is TGTGCCAGCAGCTTGCGGGGATCTAGCACAGATACGCAGTATTTT. The full variable domain, with the rest looked up from reference TRBV13 and TRBJ2-3, is AAGVIQSPRHLIKEKRETATLKCYPIPRHDTVYWYQQGPGQDPQFLISFYEKMQSDKGSIPDRFSAQQFSDYHSELNMSSLELGDSALYFCASSLRGSSTDTQYFGPGTRLTVL.

The chain employs TRBV9 and TRBJ2-1, with TRBD2 identical over 8 bases. The V gene's germline CDR1 is SGDLS and CDR2 YYNGEE. The V segment lost 0 bases and the J segment 9 bases; nucleotides outside the gene matches: 14. The CDR3 spans 17 residues. Written as DNA, the CDR3 is TGTGCCAGCAGCGTAGGGAGGGGACTAGTTGCTGCGGGTGAGCAGTTCTTC. It is translated as CASSVGRGLVAAGEQFF.

This clonotype was observed a handful of times. A much larger clone differs from this one at a single base, so this may be a read error. V usage is TRBV7-3 and J usage is TRBJ2-5, with D unclear. The CDR3 is 13 residues long. Germline V gives CDR1 SGHTA, CDR2 FQGTGA. V dropped 5 bases and J dropped 3 bases, with 10 bases sitting between them. The CDR3 loop is CASSPGPEETQYF. CDR3 DNA: TGTGCCAGCAGCCCCGGGCCAGAAGAGACCCAGTACTTC.

The chain recombines TRBV4-1 with TRBJ2-2; TRBD1 matches at 10 bases. CDR1 and CDR2 (germline): MGHRA, YSYEKL. The V gene end was trimmed by 1 base and the J gene end by 4 bases; junction bases not matched to a gene: 3. The CDR3 totals 16 residues. The DNA of the CDR3 is TGCGCCAGCAGCCAAGGATGGACAGGGGGCACCGGGGAGCTGTTTTTT. Protein sequence: CASSQGWTGGTGELFF.

This clonotype was observed a few times. CDR3 loop: CASSLNWGTGELFF. CDR3 sequence (DNA): TGTGCCAGCAGCTTGAATTGGGGCACCGGGGAGCTGTTTTTT. V gene TRBV11-2 combines with J gene TRBJ2-2; D remains unclear. The CDR3 runs 14 residues. CDR1 and CDR2 from the germline V gene are SGHAT and FQNNGV. Trimming took 3 bases from V and 4 from J, leaving 9 bases between them. The full variable domain, in which reference TRBV11-2 and TRBJ2-2 provide the parts outside the CDR3, is EAGVAQSPRYKIIEKRQSVAFWCNPISGHATLYWYQQILGQGPKLLIQFQNNGVVDDSQLPKDRFSAERLKGVDSTLKIQPAKLEDSAVYLCASSLNWGTGELFFGEGSRLTVL.

This sequence joins TRBV6-6 and TRBJ2-5; D remains unclear. Trimming took off 0 bases at V and 5 bases at J, with 10 bases between the two ends. The germline V gene encodes CDR1 MNHNY and CDR2 SVGAGI (reference sequence). CDR3 length: 14 residues. Here the CDR3 reads CASSYSTCWETQYF. The CDR3 DNA reads as TGTGCCAGCAGTTACTCGACATGTTGGGAGACCCAGTACTTC.

This clonotype was seen only a few times. V usage is TRBV5-1 and J usage is TRBJ2-5; TRBD2 agrees at 12 bases. The CDR3 spans 17 residues. Per the germline V gene, CDR1 is SGHRS and CDR2 is YFSETQ. Trimming took 4 bases from V and 2 from J; bases not matched to a gene: 9. The CDR3 sequence is CASSTTLGLAGQETQYF. DNA of the CDR3: TGCGCCAGCAGCACAACCTTAGGACTAGCGGGGCAAGAGACCCAGTACTTC.